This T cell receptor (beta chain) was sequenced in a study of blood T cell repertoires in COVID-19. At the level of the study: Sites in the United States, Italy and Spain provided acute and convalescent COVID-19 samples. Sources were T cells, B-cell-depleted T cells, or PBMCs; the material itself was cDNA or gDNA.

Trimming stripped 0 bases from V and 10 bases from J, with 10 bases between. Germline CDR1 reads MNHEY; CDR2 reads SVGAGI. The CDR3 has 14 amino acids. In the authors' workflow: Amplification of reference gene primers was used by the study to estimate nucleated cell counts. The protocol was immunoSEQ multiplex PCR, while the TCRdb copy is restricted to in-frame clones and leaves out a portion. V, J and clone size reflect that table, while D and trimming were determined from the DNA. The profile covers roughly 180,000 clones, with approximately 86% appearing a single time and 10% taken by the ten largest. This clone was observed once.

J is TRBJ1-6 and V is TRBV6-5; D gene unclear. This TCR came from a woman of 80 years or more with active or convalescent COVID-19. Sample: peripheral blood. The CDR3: CASSYSIGGSPLHF. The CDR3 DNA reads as TGTGCCAGCAGTTACTCGATCGGAGGGTCACCCCTCCACTTT.